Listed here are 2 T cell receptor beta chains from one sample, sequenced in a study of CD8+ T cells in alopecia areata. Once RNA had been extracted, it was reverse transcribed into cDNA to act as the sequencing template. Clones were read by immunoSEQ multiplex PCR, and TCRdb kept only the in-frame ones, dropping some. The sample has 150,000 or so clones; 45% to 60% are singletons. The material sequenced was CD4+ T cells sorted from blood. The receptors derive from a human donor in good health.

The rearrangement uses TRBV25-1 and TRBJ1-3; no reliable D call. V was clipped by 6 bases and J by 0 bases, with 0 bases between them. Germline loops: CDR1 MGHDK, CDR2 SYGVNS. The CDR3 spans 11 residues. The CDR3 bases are TGTGCCAGCAGCTCTGGAAACACCATATATTTT. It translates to CASSSGNTIYF.

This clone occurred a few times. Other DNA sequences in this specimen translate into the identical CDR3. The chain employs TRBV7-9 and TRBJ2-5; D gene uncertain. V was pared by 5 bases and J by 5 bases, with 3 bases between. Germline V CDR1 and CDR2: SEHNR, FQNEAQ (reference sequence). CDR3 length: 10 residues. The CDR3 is CASSRETQYF. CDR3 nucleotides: TGTGCCAGCAGCAGGGAGACCCAGTACTTC.